The entry that follows covers one TCR beta chain sequence. Its specificity is unknown. This entry comes from a study of cytomegalovirus exposure and HLA in healthy donors. Study details: A preliminary data release comprised tens of millions of unique TCRs obtained from HLA-typed donors. Findings and limits, study-wide: In a later analysis, CMV-associated beta chains were mostly HLA-associated, it appeared. Among the sequence variants, a highly shared cluster was likely an artifact of sequencing. Other equally common chains were less clonally expanded than HLA-associated TCR beta chains, a later analysis showed.

Per the germline V gene, CDR1 is DFQATT and CDR2 is SNEGSKA (reference sequence). Deletions cut 2 bases from V and 8 bases from J, with 9 bases between. CDR3 size: 11 residues. PCR involved 60 Vbeta and 13 Jbeta primers. TCRdb's table, derived via immunoSEQ multiplex PCR, lists solely in-frame clones and lacks some. This sample carries some 150,000 clones, roughly 71% of them seen once, and the ten largest clones take around 1.3%. The chain combines TRBV20-1 with TRBJ1-1, with no clear D. The sequence was collected from a woman aged 40 to 50 in good health and CMV-seronegative. Sequencing was carried out using PBMCs. The CDR3 spells CSARRGSEAFF. The CDR3 DNA reads TGCAGTGCTAGAAGAGGTTCGGAAGCTTTCTTT.